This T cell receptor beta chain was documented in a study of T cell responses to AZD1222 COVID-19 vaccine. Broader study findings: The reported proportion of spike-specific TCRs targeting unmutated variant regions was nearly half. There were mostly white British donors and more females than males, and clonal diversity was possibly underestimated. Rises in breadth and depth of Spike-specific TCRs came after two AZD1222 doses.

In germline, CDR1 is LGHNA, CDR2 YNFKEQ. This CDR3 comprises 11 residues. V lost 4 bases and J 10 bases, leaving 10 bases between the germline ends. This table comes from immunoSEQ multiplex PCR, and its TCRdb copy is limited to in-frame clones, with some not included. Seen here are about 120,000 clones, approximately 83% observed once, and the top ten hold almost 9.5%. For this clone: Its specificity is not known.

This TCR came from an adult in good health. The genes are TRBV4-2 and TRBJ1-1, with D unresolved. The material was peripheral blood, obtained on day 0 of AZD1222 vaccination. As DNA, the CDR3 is TGTGCCAGCAGCCCTGGCCCCATAGCTTTCTTT. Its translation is CASSPGPIAFF.